The clone carrying this TCR beta chain was detected ten times or more. CDR1 is LGHNA, CDR2 YSLEER, per germline. V was pared by 0 bases and J by 2 bases, with 6 bases of the junction left unmatched. The CDR3 runs to 17 residues. A library of TCRbeta sequences, prepared with unique molecular identifiers, was generated. MiXCR was run by TCRdb on the PCR reads, yielding one entry per CDR3 protein. The profile shows over 450,000 distinct CDR3 sequences, over 9.5% of them singletons. The data originate from a study of T-cell reconstitution after alpha-beta-depleted transplantation in children. The chain is built from TRBV4-3 and TRBJ2-3, with TRBD2 matching 9 bases. The sample here was PBMCs, taken before TCRalphabeta/CD19-depleted stem cell transplant. This receptor was obtained from a child aged 2 to 10 with inherited bone marrow failure, due to receive a stem cell transplant. DNA for the CDR3: TGCGCCAGCAGCCAAGATCGAGCGGGAGGTAACACAGATACGCAGTATTTT. It yields the protein CASSQDRAGGNTDTQYF.